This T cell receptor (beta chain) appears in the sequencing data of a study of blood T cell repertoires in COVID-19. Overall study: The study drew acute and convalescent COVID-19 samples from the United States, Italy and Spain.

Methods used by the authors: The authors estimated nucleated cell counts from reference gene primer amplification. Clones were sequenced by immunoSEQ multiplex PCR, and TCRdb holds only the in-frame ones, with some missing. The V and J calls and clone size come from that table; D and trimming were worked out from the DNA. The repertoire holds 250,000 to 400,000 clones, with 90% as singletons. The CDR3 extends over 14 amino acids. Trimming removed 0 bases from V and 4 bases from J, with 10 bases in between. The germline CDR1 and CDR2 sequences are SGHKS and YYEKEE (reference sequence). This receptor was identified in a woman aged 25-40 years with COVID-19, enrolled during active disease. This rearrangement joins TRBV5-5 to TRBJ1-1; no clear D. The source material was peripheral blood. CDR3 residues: CASSLDSGFTEAFF. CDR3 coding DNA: TGTGCCAGCAGCTTGGATTCGGGTTTCACTGAAGCTTTCTTT.